This T cell receptor beta chain is from a study of identifying expanded T cells in peripheral blood. Germline V gene data show CDR1 as KGHSH and CDR2 as LQKENI. This CDR3 is built from 15 residues. Trimming shortened V by 3 bases and J by 1 base, and 12 bases separated the two germline ends. Whole-study findings and limits: Differentially abundant clones: around 1.1 between replicates, about 15 at about 13 days, approximately 19 at four. Clone count variance between roughly 2-week samples rose with total template count.

During the collection period, no donor immune events like infections were recorded. This table comes from immunoSEQ multiplex PCR, and its TCRdb copy is limited to in-frame clones, with some not included. The repertoire holds around 100,000 clones, around 88% seen once, with 15% to 20% in the top ten. This clone was recorded once. Its cognate antigen is unknown. The sequencing input was blood. This TCR came from a person between 18 and 75 years old in good health. The chain is built from TRBV18 and TRBJ1-1, with a possible D match to TRBD1 (6 bases). In DNA form, the CDR3 reads TGTGCCAGCTCACCGTTAGGGGGGGGGAACACTGAAGCTTTCTTT. Translating gives CASSPLGGGNTEAFF.